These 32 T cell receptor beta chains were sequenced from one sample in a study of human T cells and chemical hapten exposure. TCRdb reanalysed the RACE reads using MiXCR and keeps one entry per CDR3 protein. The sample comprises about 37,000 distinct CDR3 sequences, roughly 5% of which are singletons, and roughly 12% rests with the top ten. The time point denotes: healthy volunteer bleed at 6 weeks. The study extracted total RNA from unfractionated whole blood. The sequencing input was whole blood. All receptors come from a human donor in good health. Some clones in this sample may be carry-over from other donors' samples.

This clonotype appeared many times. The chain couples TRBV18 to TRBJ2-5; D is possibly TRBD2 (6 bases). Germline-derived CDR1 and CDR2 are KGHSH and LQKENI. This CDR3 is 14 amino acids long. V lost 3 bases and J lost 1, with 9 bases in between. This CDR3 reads CASSPGLSQETQYF. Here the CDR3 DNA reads TGTGCCAGCTCACCCGGACTATCCCAAGAGACCCAGTACTTC.

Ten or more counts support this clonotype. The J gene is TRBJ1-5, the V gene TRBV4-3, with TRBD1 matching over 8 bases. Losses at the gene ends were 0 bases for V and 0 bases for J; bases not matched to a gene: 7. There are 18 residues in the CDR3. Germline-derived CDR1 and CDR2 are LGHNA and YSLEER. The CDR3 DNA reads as TGCGCCAGCAGCCAAGATGGTAAAGGGACAGGTAGCAATCAGCCCCAGCATTTT. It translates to CASSQDGKGTGSNQPQHF.

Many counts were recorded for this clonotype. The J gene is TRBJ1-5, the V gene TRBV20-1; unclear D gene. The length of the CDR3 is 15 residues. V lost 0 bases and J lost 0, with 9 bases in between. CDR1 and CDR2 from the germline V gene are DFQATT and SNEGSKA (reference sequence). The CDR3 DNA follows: TGCAGTGCTAGAGATCGACGGAATAGCAATCAGCCCCAGCATTTT. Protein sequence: CSARDRRNSNQPQHF.

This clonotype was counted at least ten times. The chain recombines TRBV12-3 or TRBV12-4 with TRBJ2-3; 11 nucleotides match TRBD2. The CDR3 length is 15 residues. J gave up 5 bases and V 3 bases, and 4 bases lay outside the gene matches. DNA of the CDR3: TGTGCCAGCAGTTTTAGCGGGGGGGCAGGAGATACGCAGTATTTT. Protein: CASSFSGGAGDTQYF.

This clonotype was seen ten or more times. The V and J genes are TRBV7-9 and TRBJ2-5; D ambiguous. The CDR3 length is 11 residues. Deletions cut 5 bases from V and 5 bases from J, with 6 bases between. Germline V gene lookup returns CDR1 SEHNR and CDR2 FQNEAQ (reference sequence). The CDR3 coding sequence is TGTGCCAGCAGCGACGTTGAGACCCAGTACTTC. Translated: CASSDVETQYF.

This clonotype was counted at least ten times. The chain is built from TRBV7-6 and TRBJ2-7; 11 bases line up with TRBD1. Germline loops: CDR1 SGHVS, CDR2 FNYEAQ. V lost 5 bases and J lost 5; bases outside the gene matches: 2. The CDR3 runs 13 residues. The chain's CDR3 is CASSRTGGHEQYF. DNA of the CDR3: TGTGCCAGCAGCCGGACAGGGGGCCACGAGCAGTACTTC. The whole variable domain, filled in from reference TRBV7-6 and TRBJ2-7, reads GAGVSQSPRYKVTKRGQDVALRCDPISGHVSLYWYRQALGQGPEFLTYFNYEAQQDKSGLPNDRFSAERPEGSISTLTIQRTEQRDSAMYRCASSRTGGHEQYFGPGTRLTVT.

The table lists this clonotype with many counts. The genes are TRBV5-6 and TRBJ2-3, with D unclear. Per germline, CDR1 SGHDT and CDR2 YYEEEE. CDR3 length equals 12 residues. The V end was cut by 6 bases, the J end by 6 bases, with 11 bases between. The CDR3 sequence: CASKGMRDTQYF. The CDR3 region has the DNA TGTGCCAGCAAGGGAATGAGGGATACGCAGTATTTT.

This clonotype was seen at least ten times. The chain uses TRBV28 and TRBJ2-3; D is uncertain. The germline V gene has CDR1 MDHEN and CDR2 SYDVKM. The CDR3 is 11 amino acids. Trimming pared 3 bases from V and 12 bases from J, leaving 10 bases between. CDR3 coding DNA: TGTGCCAGCAGTTTCGGCCCGTTCCAGTATTTT. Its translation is CASSFGPFQYF.

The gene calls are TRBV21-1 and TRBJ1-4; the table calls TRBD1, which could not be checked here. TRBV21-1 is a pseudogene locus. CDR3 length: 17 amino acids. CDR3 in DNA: TGTGCCAGCAGCGACAACCTCAGGGGGCGGGACAATGAAAAACTGTTTTTT. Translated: CASSDNLRGRDNEKLFF.

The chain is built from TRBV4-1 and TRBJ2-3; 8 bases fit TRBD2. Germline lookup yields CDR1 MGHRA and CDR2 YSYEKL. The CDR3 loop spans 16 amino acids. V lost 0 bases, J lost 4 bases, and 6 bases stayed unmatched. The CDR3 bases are TGCGCCAGCAGCCAAGAAGGGACTAGTCGGGCAGATACGCAGTATTTT. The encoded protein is CASSQEGTSRADTQYF.

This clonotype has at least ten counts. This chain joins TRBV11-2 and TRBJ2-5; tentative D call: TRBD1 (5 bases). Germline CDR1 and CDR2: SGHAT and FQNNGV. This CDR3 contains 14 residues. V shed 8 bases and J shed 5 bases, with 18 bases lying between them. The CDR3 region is CASGSGLVGETQYF. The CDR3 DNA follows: TGTGCCAGCGGCTCAGGGCTAGTGGGGGAGACCCAGTACTTC.

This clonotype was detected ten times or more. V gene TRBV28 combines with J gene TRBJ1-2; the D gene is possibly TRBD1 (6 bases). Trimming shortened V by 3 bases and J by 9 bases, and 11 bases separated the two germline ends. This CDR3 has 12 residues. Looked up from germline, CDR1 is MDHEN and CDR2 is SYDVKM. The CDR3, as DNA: TGTGCCAGCAGTTTGGGACAAGTAAGCTACACCTTC. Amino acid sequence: CASSLGQVSYTF.

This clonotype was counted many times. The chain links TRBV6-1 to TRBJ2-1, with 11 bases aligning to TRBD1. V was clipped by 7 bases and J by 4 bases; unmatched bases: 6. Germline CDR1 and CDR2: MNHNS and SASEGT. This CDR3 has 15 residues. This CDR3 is CASMGDRGKYNEQFF. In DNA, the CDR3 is TGTGCCAGCATGGGGGACAGGGGGAAGTACAATGAGCAGTTCTTC.

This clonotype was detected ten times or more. The CDR3 bases are TGTGCCAGCAGTTACGAGTGGAACACTGAAGCTTTCTTT. It translates to CASSYEWNTEAFF. This chain connects TRBV6-2 or TRBV6-3 to TRBJ1-1, with D unclear. V shed 2 bases and J shed 1 base, with 5 bases lying between them. Germline V gene data show CDR1 as MNHEY and CDR2 as SVGEGT. The CDR3 has 13 residues.

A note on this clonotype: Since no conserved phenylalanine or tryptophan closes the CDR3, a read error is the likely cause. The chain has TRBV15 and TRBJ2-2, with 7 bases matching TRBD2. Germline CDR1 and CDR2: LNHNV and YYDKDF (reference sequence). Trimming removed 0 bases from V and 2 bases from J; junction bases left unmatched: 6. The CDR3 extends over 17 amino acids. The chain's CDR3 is CATSRDWGTTNTGELFS. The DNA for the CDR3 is TGTGCCACCAGCAGAGATTGGGGGACTACCAACACCGGGGAGCTGTTTTCT.

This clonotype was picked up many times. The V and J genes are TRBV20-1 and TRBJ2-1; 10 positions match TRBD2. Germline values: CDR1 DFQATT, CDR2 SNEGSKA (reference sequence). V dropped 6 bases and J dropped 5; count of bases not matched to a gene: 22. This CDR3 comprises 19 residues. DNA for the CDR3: TGCAGTGCCTTCCGGCGGGGGGGCCGGGATAGCGGGAGGAACAATGAGCAGTTCTTC. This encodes CSAFRRGGRDSGRNNEQFF.

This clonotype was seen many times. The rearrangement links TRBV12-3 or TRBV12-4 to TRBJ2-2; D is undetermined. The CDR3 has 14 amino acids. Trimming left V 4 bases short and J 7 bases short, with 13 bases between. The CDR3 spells CASSSLRNGGELFF. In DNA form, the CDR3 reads TGTGCCAGCAGTTCCCTCAGGAACGGCGGGGAGCTGTTTTTT.

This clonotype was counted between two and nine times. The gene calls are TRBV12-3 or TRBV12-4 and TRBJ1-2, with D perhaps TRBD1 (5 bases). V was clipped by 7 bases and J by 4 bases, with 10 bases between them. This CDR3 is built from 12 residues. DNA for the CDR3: TGTGCCAGCACTAGGGACCGCTATGGCTACACCTTC. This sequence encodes CASTRDRYGYTF.

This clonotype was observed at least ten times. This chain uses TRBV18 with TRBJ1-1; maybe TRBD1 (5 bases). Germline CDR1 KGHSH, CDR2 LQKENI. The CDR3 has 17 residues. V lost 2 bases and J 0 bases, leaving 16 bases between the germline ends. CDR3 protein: CASSPFQGRRLNTEAFF. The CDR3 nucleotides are TGTGCCAGCTCACCATTTCAGGGTAGGAGATTGAACACTGAAGCTTTCTTT.

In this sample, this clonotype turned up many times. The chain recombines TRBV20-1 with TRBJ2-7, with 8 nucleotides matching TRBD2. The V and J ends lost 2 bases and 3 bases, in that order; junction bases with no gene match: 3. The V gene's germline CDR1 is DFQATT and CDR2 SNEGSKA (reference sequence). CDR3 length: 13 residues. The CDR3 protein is CSARPGTSYEQYF. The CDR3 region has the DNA TGCAGTGCTAGACCGGGGACTAGCTACGAGCAGTACTTC.

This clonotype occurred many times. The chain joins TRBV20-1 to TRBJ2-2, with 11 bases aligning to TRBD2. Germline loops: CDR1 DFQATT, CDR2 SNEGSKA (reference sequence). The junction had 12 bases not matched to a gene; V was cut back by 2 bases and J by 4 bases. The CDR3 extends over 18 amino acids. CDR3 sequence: CSARRSDTSGSGTGELFF. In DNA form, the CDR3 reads TGCAGTGCTAGACGGTCGGACACTAGCGGGAGCGGCACCGGGGAGCTGTTTTTT.

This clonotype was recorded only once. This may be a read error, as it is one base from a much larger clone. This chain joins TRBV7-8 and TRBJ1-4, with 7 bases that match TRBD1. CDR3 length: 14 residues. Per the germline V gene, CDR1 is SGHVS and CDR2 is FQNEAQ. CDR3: CACSLEAGGEKLFF. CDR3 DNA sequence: TGTGCCTGCAGCTTAGAGGCAGGGGGTGAAAAACTGTTTTTT.

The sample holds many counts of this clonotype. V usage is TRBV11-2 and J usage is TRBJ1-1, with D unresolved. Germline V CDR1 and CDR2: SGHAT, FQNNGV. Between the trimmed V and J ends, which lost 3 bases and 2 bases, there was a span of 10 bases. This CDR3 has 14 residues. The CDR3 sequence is CASSFQTGNTEAFF. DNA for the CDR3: TGTGCCAGCAGCTTTCAGACTGGTAACACTGAAGCTTTCTTT.

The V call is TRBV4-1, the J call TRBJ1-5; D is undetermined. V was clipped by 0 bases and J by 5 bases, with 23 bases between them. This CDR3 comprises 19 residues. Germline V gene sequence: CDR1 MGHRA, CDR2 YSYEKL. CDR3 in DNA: TGCGCCAGCAGCCAAGACGCCTTCCCAAGAATGGATCGCGATCAGCCCCAGCATTTT. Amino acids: CASSQDAFPRMDRDQPQHF.

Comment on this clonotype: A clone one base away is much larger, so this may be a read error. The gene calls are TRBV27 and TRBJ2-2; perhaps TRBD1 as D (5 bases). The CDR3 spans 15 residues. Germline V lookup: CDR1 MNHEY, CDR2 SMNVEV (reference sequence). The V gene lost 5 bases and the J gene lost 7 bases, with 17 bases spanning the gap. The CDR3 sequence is CASSPPTETGGELFF. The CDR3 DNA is TGTGCCAGCAGTCCTCCGACAGAGACCGGCGGGGAGCTGTTTTTT.

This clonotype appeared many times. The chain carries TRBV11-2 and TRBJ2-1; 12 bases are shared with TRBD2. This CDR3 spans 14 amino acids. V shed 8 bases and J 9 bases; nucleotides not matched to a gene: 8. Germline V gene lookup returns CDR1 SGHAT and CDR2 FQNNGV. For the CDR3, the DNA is TGTGCCAGCGCCCCAACTAGCGGGAGGTTTGAGCAGTTCTTC. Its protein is CASAPTSGRFEQFF.

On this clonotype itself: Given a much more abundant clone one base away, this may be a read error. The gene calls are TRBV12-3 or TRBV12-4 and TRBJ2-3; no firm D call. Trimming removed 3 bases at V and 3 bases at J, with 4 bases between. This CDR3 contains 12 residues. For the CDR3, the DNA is TGTGCCAGCAGTTTGGCAACAGATACGCAGTATTTT. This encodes CASSLATDTQYF.

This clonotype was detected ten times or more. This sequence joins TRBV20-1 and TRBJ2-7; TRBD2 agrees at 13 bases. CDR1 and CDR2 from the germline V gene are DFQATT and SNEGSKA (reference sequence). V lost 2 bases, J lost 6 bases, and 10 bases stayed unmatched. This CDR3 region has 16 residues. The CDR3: CSARPSTSGRFGEQYF. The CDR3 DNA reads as TGCAGTGCTAGACCCTCGACTAGCGGGAGGTTTGGCGAGCAGTACTTC.

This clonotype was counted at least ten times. The CDR3 DNA follows: TGTGCCAGCAGCACCCAGGACCTGAACACTGAAGCTTTCTTT. Its protein is CASSTQDLNTEAFF. This chain links TRBV4-2 with TRBJ1-1; D remains ambiguous. From germline, CDR1 is LGHNA and CDR2 YNFKEQ. The CDR3 runs 14 residues. The ends were cut back, 5 bases at V and 0 bases at J, with 10 bases in the middle.

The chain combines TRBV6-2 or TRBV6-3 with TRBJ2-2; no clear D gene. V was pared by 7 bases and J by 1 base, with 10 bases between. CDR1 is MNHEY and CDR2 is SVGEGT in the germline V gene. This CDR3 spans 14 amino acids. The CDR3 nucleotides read TGTGCCAGCACTCCCGGGTTGAACACCGGGGAGCTGTTTTTT. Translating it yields CASTPGLNTGELFF.

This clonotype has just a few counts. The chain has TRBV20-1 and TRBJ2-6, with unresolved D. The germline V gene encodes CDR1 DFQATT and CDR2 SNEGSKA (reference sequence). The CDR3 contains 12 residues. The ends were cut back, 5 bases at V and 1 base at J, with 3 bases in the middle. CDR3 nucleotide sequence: TGCAGTGCTGCGTCTGGGGCCAACGTCCTGACTTTC. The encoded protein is CSAASGANVLTF.

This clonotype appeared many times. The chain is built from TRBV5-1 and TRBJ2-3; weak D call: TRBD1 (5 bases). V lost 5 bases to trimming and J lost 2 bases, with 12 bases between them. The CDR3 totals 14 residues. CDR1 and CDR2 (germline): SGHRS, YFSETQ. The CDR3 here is CASRMGLSTDTQYF. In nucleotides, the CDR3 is TGCGCCAGCAGGATGGGGCTTTCCACAGATACGCAGTATTTT.